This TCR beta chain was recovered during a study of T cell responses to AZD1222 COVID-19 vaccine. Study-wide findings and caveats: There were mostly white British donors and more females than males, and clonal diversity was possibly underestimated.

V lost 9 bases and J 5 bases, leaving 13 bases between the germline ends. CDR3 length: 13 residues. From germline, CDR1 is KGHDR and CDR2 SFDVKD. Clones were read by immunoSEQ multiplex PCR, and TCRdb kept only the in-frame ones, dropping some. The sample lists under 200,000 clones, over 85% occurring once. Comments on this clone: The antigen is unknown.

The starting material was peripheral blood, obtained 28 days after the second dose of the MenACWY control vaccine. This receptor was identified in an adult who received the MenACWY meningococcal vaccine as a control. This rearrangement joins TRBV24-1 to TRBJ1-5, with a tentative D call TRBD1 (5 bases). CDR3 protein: CATADRTHQPQHF. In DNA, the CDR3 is TGTGCCACCGCCGACAGAACTCATCAGCCCCAGCATTTT.